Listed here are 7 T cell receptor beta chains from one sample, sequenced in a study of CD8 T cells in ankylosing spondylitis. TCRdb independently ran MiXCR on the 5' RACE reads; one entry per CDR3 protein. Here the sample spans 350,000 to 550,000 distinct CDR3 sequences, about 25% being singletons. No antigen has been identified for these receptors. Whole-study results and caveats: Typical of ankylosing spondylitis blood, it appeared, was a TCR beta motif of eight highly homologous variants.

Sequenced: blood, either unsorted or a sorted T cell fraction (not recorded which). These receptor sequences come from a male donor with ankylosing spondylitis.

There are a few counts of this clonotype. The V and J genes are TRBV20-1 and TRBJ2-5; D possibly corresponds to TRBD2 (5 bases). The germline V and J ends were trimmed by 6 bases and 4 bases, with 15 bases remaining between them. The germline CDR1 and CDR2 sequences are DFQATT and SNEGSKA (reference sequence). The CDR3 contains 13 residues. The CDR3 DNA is TGCAGTGCGCCCCGGGGAGTCGGAGAGACCCAGTACTTC. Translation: CSAPRGVGETQYF.

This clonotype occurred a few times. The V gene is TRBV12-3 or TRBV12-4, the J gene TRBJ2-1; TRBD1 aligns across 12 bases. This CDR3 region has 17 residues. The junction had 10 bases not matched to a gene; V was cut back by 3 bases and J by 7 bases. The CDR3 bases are TGTGCCAGCAGTTTTCAGGGACAGGGGGCGCATGGGAATGAGCAGTTCTTC. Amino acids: CASSFQGQGAHGNEQFF.

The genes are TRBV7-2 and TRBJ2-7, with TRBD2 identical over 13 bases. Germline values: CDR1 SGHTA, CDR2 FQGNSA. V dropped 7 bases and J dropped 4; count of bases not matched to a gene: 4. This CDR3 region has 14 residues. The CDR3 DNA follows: TGTGCCAGCACCGGGACTAGCGGGATGTACGAGCAGTACTTC. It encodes CASTGTSGMYEQYF.

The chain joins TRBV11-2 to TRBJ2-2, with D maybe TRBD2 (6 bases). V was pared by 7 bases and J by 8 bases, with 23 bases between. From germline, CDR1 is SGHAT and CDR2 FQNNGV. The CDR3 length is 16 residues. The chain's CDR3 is CASTPLLSAGSGELFF. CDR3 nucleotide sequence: TGTGCCAGCACCCCACTTTTGTCGGCGGGAAGTGGGGAGCTGTTTTTT.

The CDR3 loop reads CASRIGATRGETQYF. CDR3 bases: TGTGCCAGCAGGATAGGGGCGACGAGAGGAGAGACCCAGTACTTC. The chain carries TRBV12-3 or TRBV12-4 and TRBJ2-5; the D gene is possibly TRBD1 (5 bases). Trimming stripped 6 bases from V and 4 bases from J, with 18 bases between. CDR3 length equals 15 residues.

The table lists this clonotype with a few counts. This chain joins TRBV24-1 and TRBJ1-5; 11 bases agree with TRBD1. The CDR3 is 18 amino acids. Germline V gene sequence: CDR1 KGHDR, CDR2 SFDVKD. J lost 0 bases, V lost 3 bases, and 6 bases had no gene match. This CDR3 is CATSDRTGGAGSNQPQHF. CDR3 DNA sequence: TGTGCCACCAGTGATCGGACAGGGGGCGCGGGTAGCAATCAGCCCCAGCATTTT.

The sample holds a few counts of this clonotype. The CDR3: CASSLDPSGWETQYF. The CDR3 bases are TGTGCCAGCAGCTTAGACCCTAGCGGGTGGGAGACCCAGTACTTC. The chain couples TRBV7-9 to TRBJ2-5, with TRBD2 matching over 8 bases. V lost 1 base, J lost 5 bases, and 6 bases stayed unmatched. Germline assignment: CDR1 SEHNR and CDR2 FQNEAQ (reference sequence). The CDR3 length is 15 residues.